A single sample gave rise to the 30 T cell receptor beta chains below, sequenced in a study of cytomegalovirus exposure and HLA in healthy donors. Method: immunoSEQ multiplex PCR; TCRdb's copy keeps in-frame clones and lacks some. The table shows more than 250,000 clones, with about nine tenths occurring only once. Sequenced sample: PBMCs. All receptors come from a woman under 30 in good health and CMV-seronegative.

CDR3 nucleotides: TGTGCCACCCGAGCGGGAGAAACTTATAATGAAAAACTGTTTTTT. It specifies CATRAGETYNEKLFF. The chain links TRBV2 to TRBJ1-4; no clear D gene. This CDR3 spans 15 amino acids. Germline values: CDR1 SNHLY, CDR2 FYNNEI. The V and J ends lost 10 bases and 4 bases respectively, with 19 bases between them.

This CDR3 reads CASSETARTVQYF. The CDR3 DNA sequence: TGTGCCAGCAGTGAGACTGCCCGAACGGTGCAGTATTTT. The chain carries TRBV2 and TRBJ2-3; D uncertain. Trimming left V 3 bases short and J 11 bases short, with 15 bases between. Germline values: CDR1 SNHLY, CDR2 FYNNEI. CDR3 length: 13 amino acids. Combining the CDR3 with reference TRBV2 and TRBJ2-3 gives the whole variable domain EPEVTQTPSHQVTQMGQEVILRCVPISNHLYFYWYRQILGQKVEFLVSFYNNEISEKSEIFDDQFSVERPDGSNFTLKIRSTKLEDSAMYFCASSETARTVQYFGPGTRLTVL.

The chain is built from TRBV7-2 and TRBJ2-7; 7 bases agree with TRBD2. This CDR3 has 16 amino acids. Germline V gene sequence: CDR1 SGHTA, CDR2 FQGNSA. V shed 0 bases, J shed 3 bases, and the junction held 8 bases outside the gene matches. The CDR3 region has the DNA TGTGCCAGCAGCTTAGCTTCCGGGGGAGGGTACTACGAGCAGTACTTC. This gives the protein CASSLASGGGYYEQYF.

J is TRBJ2-6 and V is TRBV5-4, with D unresolved. CDR1 is SGHNT and CDR2 is YYREEE in the germline V gene (reference sequence). The CDR3 is 15 residues long. V was clipped by 0 bases and J by 4 bases, with 8 bases between them. The CDR3, as DNA: TGTGCCAGCAGCTTGGACGGTTCGGGGGCCAACGTCCTGACTTTC. Translating it yields CASSLDGSGANVLTF.

This clone has only one observation. The rearrangement joins TRBV4-3 to TRBJ2-1; 11 bases are shared with TRBD2. The CDR3 runs to 19 residues. The germline CDR1 and CDR2 sequences are LGHNA and YSLEER. V lost 0 bases to trimming and J lost 0 bases; unmatched junction nucleotides: 7. Written as DNA, the CDR3 is TGCGCCAGCAGCCAAGAATGGACTAGCGGGCTGAGCTCCTACAATGAGCAGTTCTTC. Translated: CASSQEWTSGLSSYNEQFF.

J is TRBJ2-4 and V is TRBV18; TRBD2 might be the D (6 bases). Germline V lookup: CDR1 KGHSH, CDR2 LQKENI. The CDR3 is 16 amino acids. Trimming removed 3 bases at V and 2 bases at J, with 14 bases between. The CDR3 DNA sequence: TGTGCCAGCTCACCCCAGCAGGGAGGAACCAAAAACATTCAGTACTTC. It specifies CASSPQQGGTKNIQYF.

This clone was counted a few times. The chain joins TRBV9 to TRBJ1-1, with a weak D call TRBD1 (6 bases). The CDR3 is 14 residues long. Trimming took 1 base from V and 0 from J, leaving 7 bases between them. Germline CDR1 and CDR2: SGDLS and YYNGEE. CDR3 sequence (DNA): TGTGCCAGCAGCGTAACAGGGATGAACACTGAAGCTTTCTTT. The encoded protein is CASSVTGMNTEAFF.

V is TRBV15 and J is TRBJ1-2; TRBD1 agrees at 7 bases. The germline CDR1 and CDR2 sequences are LNHNV and YYDKDF (reference sequence). J gave up 1 base and V 0 bases, and 8 bases lay outside the gene matches. The CDR3 extends over 17 amino acids. For the CDR3, the DNA is TGTGCCACCAGCAGAGATAAGGGACAGACCATTAACTATGGCTACACCTTC. This gives the protein CATSRDKGQTINYGYTF.

V is TRBV5-6 and J is TRBJ1-2, with 11 bases matching TRBD1. The trim removed 1 base at V and 8 bases at J, leaving 10 bases unmatched. The V gene's germline CDR1 is SGHDT and CDR2 YYEEEE. This CDR3 region has 16 residues. CDR3 DNA sequence: TGTGCCAGCAGCTTGTCCACGGACAGGGGGCGGGTAGGCTACACCTTC. It specifies CASSLSTDRGRVGYTF.

This chain links TRBV7-2 with TRBJ2-5; no firm D call. The germline gives CDR1 SGHTA, CDR2 FQGNSA. The CDR3 spans 12 residues. Between the trimmed V and J ends, which lost 5 bases and 4 bases, there was a span of 8 bases. CDR3 protein: CASSPVVETQYF. The CDR3 DNA reads as TGTGCCAGCAGCCCCGTAGTAGAGACCCAGTACTTC. Full variable domain (missing parts from reference TRBV7-2 and TRBJ2-5): GAGVSQSPSNKVTEKGKDVELRCDPISGHTALYWYRQSLGQGLEFLIYFQGNSAPDKSGLPSDRFSAERTGGSVSTLTIQRTQQEDSAVYLCASSPVVETQYFGPGTRLLVL.

The rearrangement uses TRBV4-2 and TRBJ2-3; 7 bases are shared with TRBD1. Germline lookup yields CDR1 LGHNA and CDR2 YNFKEQ. Germline trimming cut 1 base from V and 3 bases from J; bases unmatched to any gene: 10. This CDR3 spans 17 amino acids. The CDR3 loop reads CASSQAALPRGTDTQYF. CDR3 coding DNA: TGTGCCAGCAGCCAAGCCGCATTGCCCAGGGGGACAGATACGCAGTATTTT.

On this clone itself: Other nucleotide sequences from this sample produce the same CDR3. V gene TRBV28 combines with J gene TRBJ2-7, with 10 bases identical to TRBD1. The length of the CDR3 is 14 residues. The junction had 1 base not matched to a gene; V was cut back by 2 bases and J by 3 bases. The V gene's germline CDR1 is MDHEN and CDR2 SYDVKM. The CDR3 coding sequence is TGTGCCAGCAGTTTACGGACAGGGGGCTACGAGCAGTACTTC. Its translation: CASSLRTGGYEQYF.

This clone has just one count. The chain is built from TRBV30 and TRBJ1-1; the D is unclear. The CDR3 sequence is 12 residues long. Trimming shortened V by 2 bases and J by 2 bases, and 6 bases separated the two germline ends. Germline CDR1 is GTSNPN and CDR2 is SVGIG (reference sequence). The CDR3 DNA reads as TGTGCCTGGAGTAACAGCAACACTGAAGCTTTCTTT. It codes for CAWSNSNTEAFF.

This clone was seen only once. The gene calls are TRBV5-6 and TRBJ2-1, with unresolved D. In germline, CDR1 is SGHDT, CDR2 YYEEEE. This CDR3 spans 14 amino acids. Trimming cost V 2 bases and J 8 bases, with 14 bases left between them. Here the CDR3 reads CASSLQYRRDEQFF. CDR3 nucleotide sequence: TGTGCCAGCAGCTTACAATACCGTCGGGATGAGCAGTTCTTC.

The J gene is TRBJ1-2, the V gene TRBV7-3; 8 positions match TRBD1. The CDR3 totals 15 residues. CDR1 is SGHTA and CDR2 is FQGTGA in the germline V gene. J was trimmed by 3 bases and V by 4 bases; bases with no gene match: 7. For the CDR3, the DNA is TGTGCCAGCAGCTCTGGACAGGGTGTTGACTATGGCTACACCTTC. Translating gives CASSSGQGVDYGYTF.

The chain joins TRBV7-9 to TRBJ2-1; 15 positions match TRBD2. J was trimmed by 2 bases and V by 5 bases; bases with no gene match: 7. This CDR3 region has 18 residues. Germline CDR1 reads SEHNR; CDR2 reads FQNEAQ (reference sequence). DNA of the CDR3: TGTGCCAGCAGCCCGAAGGGACTAGCGGGAGGCACCTACAATGAGCAGTTCTTC. Translated: CASSPKGLAGGTYNEQFF.

This chain uses TRBV2 with TRBJ2-4; 10 bases fit TRBD1. V gave up 6 bases and J gave up 9 bases; unmatched junction bases: 8. This CDR3 has 14 amino acids. CDR1 is SNHLY, CDR2 FYNNEI, per germline. This chain's CDR3 is CASSVDRTGGIQYF. As DNA, the CDR3 is TGTGCCAGCAGCGTAGACAGGACAGGGGGCATTCAGTACTTC.

V and J are TRBV7-3 and TRBJ1-1; 7 bases match TRBD1. Per the germline V gene, CDR1 is SGHTA and CDR2 is FQGTGA. V gave up 4 bases and J gave up 2 bases; unmatched junction bases: 10. The CDR3 totals 16 residues. The CDR3 is CASSSLTGAPNTEAFF. Here the CDR3 DNA reads TGTGCCAGCAGCTCCCTTACAGGGGCCCCAAACACTGAAGCTTTCTTT.

V and J are TRBV7-2 and TRBJ2-7, with D possibly matching TRBD1 (7 bases). Per germline, CDR1 SGHTA and CDR2 FQGNSA. V was pared by 1 base and J by 5 bases, with 15 bases between. The CDR3 sequence is 15 residues long. CDR3 sequence reads: CASSLDRGGGDEQYF. The CDR3, as DNA: TGTGCCAGCAGCTTAGATAGAGGGGGCGGGGACGAGCAGTACTTC. The full variable domain, in which reference TRBV7-2 and TRBJ2-7 provide the parts outside the CDR3, is GAGVSQSPSNKVTEKGKDVELRCDPISGHTALYWYRQSLGQGLEFLIYFQGNSAPDKSGLPSDRFSAERTGGSVSTLTIQRTQQEDSAVYLCASSLDRGGGDEQYFGPGTRLTVT.

The V gene is TRBV7-9, the J gene TRBJ1-2; D perhaps matches TRBD1 (6 bases). Per germline, CDR1 SEHNR and CDR2 FQNEAQ (reference sequence). Trimming pared 8 bases from V and 1 base from J, leaving 20 bases between. This CDR3 is 16 amino acids long. DNA for the CDR3: TGTGCCAGCCTTTCCTACGGGGACATCCATAACTATGGCTACACCTTC. Protein product: CASLSYGDIHNYGYTF.

The chain recombines TRBV6-6 with TRBJ1-5; the match to TRBD1 covers 7 bases. The CDR3 spans 16 residues. In germline, CDR1 is MNHNY, CDR2 SVGAGI (reference sequence). V lost 6 bases, J lost 0 bases, and 8 bases stayed unmatched. CDR3 bases: TGTGCCAGCAGACGAGGGACAGACTATAGCAATCAGCCCCAGCATTTT. Encoded protein: CASRRGTDYSNQPQHF.

V gene TRBV4-3 combines with J gene TRBJ2-5; no clear D gene. V dropped 0 bases and J dropped 5 bases, with 16 bases sitting between them. This CDR3 region has 16 residues. Germline V CDR1 and CDR2: LGHNA, YSLEER. CDR3: CASSQDRGAFGETQYF. CDR3 in DNA: TGCGCCAGCAGCCAAGACAGAGGAGCGTTTGGGGAGACCCAGTACTTC.

The chain is built from TRBV2 and TRBJ2-7, with D unresolved. This CDR3 has 12 residues. Germline V gene lookup returns CDR1 SNHLY and CDR2 FYNNEI. Trimming took off 7 bases at V and 5 bases at J, with 12 bases between the two ends. CDR3 bases: TGTGCCAGCAAAACAGAAATCCACGAGCAGTACTTC. It translates to CASKTEIHEQYF.

The rearrangement uses TRBV27 and TRBJ2-7; 7 bases align to TRBD2. Germline CDR1 MNHEY, CDR2 SMNVEV (reference sequence). V trimming: 3 bases; J trimming: 4 bases; junction bases outside the gene matches: 9. This CDR3 comprises 15 residues. The DNA of the CDR3 is TGTGCCAGCAGTTTTGACTCAGCGGGATCTTACGAGCAGTACTTC. Residues: CASSFDSAGSYEQYF.

The chain uses TRBV5-1 and TRBJ2-5; D may be TRBD1 (5 bases). CDR1 is SGHRS, CDR2 YFSETQ, per germline. CDR3 length: 14 residues. V was clipped by 1 base and J by 3 bases, with 10 bases between them. The CDR3 region has the DNA TGCGCCAGCAGCTTGCTCGAAGGGGAAGAGACCCAGTACTTC. Translation gives CASSLLEGEETQYF.

The chain uses TRBV5-6 and TRBJ2-5; the match to TRBD2 covers 10 bases. V was pared by 0 bases and J by 4 bases, with 6 bases of the junction left unmatched. The V gene's germline CDR1 is SGHDT and CDR2 YYEEEE. The length of the CDR3 is 16 residues. The CDR3 region is CASSLEEREGPETQYF. The CDR3 bases are TGTGCCAGCAGCTTGGAGGAGCGGGAGGGCCCAGAGACCCAGTACTTC.

The chain joins TRBV19 to TRBJ2-2, with 8 bases fitting TRBD2. CDR1 is LNHDA, CDR2 SQIVND, per germline (reference sequence). This CDR3 has 15 amino acids. Trimming cost V 5 bases and J 4 bases; bases outside gene matches: 6. The CDR3 nucleotides read TGTGCCAGTAGTCCCTGGACTAGCCGCACCGGGGAGCTGTTTTTT. Protein: CASSPWTSRTGELFF.

This chain links TRBV5-1 with TRBJ1-4; D not resolved. Germline V CDR1 and CDR2: SGHRS, YFSETQ. V was shortened by 3 bases and J by 8 bases, with 11 bases between the two germline ends. This CDR3 has 13 residues. CDR3 loop: CASSSFPGEKLFF. Here the CDR3 DNA reads TGCGCCAGCAGCTCATTCCCAGGAGAAAAACTGTTTTTT.

V and J are TRBV18 and TRBJ2-3, with D perhaps matching TRBD2 (5 bases). The CDR3 is made up of 17 amino acids. The V end was cut by 1 base, the J end by 3 bases, with 17 bases between. Germline lookup yields CDR1 KGHSH and CDR2 LQKENI. CDR3 bases: TGTGCCAGCTCACCACGGTATTACCTCCCGGGGACAGATACGCAGTATTTT. Translating it yields CASSPRYYLPGTDTQYF.

This clone has a single count. The genes are TRBV6-4 and TRBJ1-2; 10 bases match TRBD1. Germline CDR1 and CDR2: MRHNA and SNTAGT. This CDR3 region has 13 residues. V gave up 0 bases and J gave up 8 bases; unmatched junction bases: 0. In DNA form, the CDR3 reads TGTGCCAGCAGTGACTCGACAGGGGGCGGCTACACCTTC. Translated: CASSDSTGGGYTF.